This T cell receptor beta chain stems from a study of blood T cell repertoires in COVID-19. Study information: Acute and convalescent COVID-19 samples came from the United States, Italy and Spain.

Unmatched junction bases numbered 9, after V lost 0 bases and J lost 15 bases. From germline, CDR1 is MNHNY and CDR2 SVGAGI (reference sequence). This CDR3 region has 14 residues. Measured with immunoSEQ multiplex PCR; TCRdb has only the in-frame clones, and not every one. This table holds under 120,000 clones, 69% found once. This sequence joins TRBV6-6 and TRBJ2-4, with 9 bases matching TRBD1. Sequencing was carried out using peripheral blood. This sequence was found in a man aged 80 or over with acute or convalescent COVID-19. The CDR3 DNA sequence: TGTGCCAGCAGTTACTCCGAGGGTGACAGGGGGGTGTACTTC. Residues: CASSYSEGDRGVYF.